The 7 T cell receptor beta chains below all came from one sample that was sequenced in a study of blood T cells in healthy people across ages. A sample-barcoded 5' primer and a J-beta primer mix were used in a second PCR of roughly 7 to 11 cycles. TCRdb processed the 5' RACE reads anew with MiXCR; each CDR3 protein has one entry. The sample lists about 1.6 million distinct CDR3 sequences, 34% seen once, with about 10% in the top ten. The specimen sequenced was blood. All receptors derive from a woman aged 25 to 45 in good health.

This clonotype was observed at least ten times. The chain recombines TRBV7-2 with TRBJ2-1; 8 nucleotides line up with TRBD2. Germline values: CDR1 SGHTA, CDR2 FQGNSA. V shed 1 base, J shed 12 bases, and the junction held 5 bases outside the gene matches. The CDR3 totals 13 residues. This CDR3 is CASSLGGGRGQFF. The CDR3 nucleotides are TGTGCCAGCAGCTTAGGCGGGGGGAGGGGGCAGTTCTTC.

This clonotype was seen more than once but under ten times. The chain couples TRBV6-1 to TRBJ1-5; D is uncertain. This CDR3 region has 15 residues. Per the germline V gene, CDR1 is MNHNS and CDR2 is SASEGT. V was cut by 4 bases and J by 4 bases, with 14 bases left in between. The CDR3 region has the DNA TGTGCCAGCAGTGTCGGGGTTTTATGGAATCAGCCCCAGCATTTT. Amino acid sequence: CASSVGVLWNQPQHF.

This rearrangement joins TRBV4-1 to TRBJ2-3; 12 nucleotides match TRBD2. V gave up 2 bases and J gave up 5 bases; unmatched junction bases: 8. This CDR3 is built from 17 residues. Looked up from germline, CDR1 is MGHRA and CDR2 is YSYEKL. In nucleotides, the CDR3 is TGCGCCAGCAGCCAAACGGGTAAACTAGCGGGGGGAGATACGCAGTATTTT. Translating gives CASSQTGKLAGGDTQYF.

This clonotype was picked up many times. This chain's CDR3 is CASSLSSKDTQYF. In nucleotides, the CDR3 is TGTGCCAGCAGCTTATCTTCGAAGGATACGCAGTATTTT. The V gene is TRBV7-2, the J gene TRBJ2-3; no clear D gene. Germline-derived CDR1 and CDR2 are SGHTA and FQGNSA. Trimming pared 2 bases from V and 6 bases from J, leaving 9 bases between. CDR3 size: 13 residues.

This clonotype was seen only once. The chain combines TRBV18 with TRBJ2-6; 8 bases are a match to TRBD1. The ends lost 3 bases at V and 2 bases at J; junction bases unmatched: 15. This CDR3 spans 20 amino acids. CDR1 and CDR2 (germline): KGHSH, LQKENI. As DNA, the CDR3 is TGTGCCAGCTCACCCCAGTGGCAGGGGGCGATTATTACTGGGGCCAACGTCCTGACTTTC. Translation gives CASSPQWQGAIITGANVLTF. The full variable domain, in which reference TRBV18 and TRBJ2-6 provide the parts outside the CDR3, is NAGVMQNPRHLVRRRGQEARLRCSPMKGHSHVYWYRQLPEEGLKFMVYLQKENIIDESGMPKERFSAEFPKEGPSILRIQQVVRGDSAAYFCASSPQWQGAIITGANVLTFGAGSRLTVL.

A single count supports this clonotype. V gene TRBV20-1 combines with J gene TRBJ2-7; 8 nucleotides line up with TRBD2. V was clipped by 6 bases and J by 4 bases; unmatched bases: 17. CDR3 size: 16 residues. CDR1 DFQATT and CDR2 SNEGSKA come from the germline V gene (reference sequence). CDR3 bases: TGCAGTGCGGGTTCCCGAGCGGGGGTGGGGCATTACGAGCAGTACTTC. Its protein product is CSAGSRAGVGHYEQYF.

This chain uses TRBV6-6 with TRBJ1-5; 8 bases line up with TRBD1. The CDR3 is 16 residues long. V lost 8 bases and J lost 7; bases outside the gene matches: 16. Germline assignment: CDR1 MNHNY and CDR2 SVGAGI (reference sequence). The CDR3 bases are TGTGCCAGCGACGACAGGGGCAGGGGAGGCCAACAGCCCCAGCATTTT. Encoded protein: CASDDRGRGGQQPQHF.